This T cell receptor (beta chain) was found in a study of CD8 T cells in Susac syndrome. With random hexamers, reverse transcription was performed on about 0.5 to 1 ug of RNA. Using its own MiXCR run on the immunoSEQ multiplex PCR reads, TCRdb lists one record per CDR3 protein. The table shows fewer than 250,000 distinct CDR3 sequences, with over 85% occurring only once. Germline CDR1 and CDR2: MNHEY and SVGEGT. The CDR3 loop spans 15 amino acids. V gave up 6 bases and J gave up 0 bases; unmatched junction bases: 7. The sequencing sample was made of CD4+ T cells from PBMCs. The clonotype comes from a human donor in good health. J is TRBJ2-5 and V is TRBV6-2 or TRBV6-3; 7 nucleotides agree with TRBD2. The CDR3 spells CASRSGEGYQETQYF. Written as DNA, the CDR3 is TGTGCCAGCAGAAGCGGGGAGGGGTACCAAGAGACCCAGTACTTC.